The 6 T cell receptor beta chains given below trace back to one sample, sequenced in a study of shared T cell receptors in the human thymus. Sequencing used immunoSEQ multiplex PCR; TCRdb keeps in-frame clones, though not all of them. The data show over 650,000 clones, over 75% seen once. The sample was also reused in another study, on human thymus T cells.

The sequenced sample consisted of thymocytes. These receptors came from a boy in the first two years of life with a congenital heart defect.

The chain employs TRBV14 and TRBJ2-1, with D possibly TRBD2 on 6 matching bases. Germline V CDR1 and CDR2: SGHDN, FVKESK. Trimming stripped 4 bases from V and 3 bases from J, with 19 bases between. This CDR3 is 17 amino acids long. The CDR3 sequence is CASSLTGTPSIYNEQFF. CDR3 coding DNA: TGTGCCAGCAGCCTAACCGGGACTCCGTCTATCTACAATGAGCAGTTCTTC.

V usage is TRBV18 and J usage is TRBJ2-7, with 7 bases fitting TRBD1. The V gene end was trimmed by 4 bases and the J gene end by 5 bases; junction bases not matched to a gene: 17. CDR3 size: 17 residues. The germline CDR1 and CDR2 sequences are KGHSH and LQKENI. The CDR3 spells CASSRPVGGASSHEQYF. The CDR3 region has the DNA TGTGCCAGCTCACGGCCGGTAGGGGGCGCAAGTTCCCACGAGCAGTACTTC.

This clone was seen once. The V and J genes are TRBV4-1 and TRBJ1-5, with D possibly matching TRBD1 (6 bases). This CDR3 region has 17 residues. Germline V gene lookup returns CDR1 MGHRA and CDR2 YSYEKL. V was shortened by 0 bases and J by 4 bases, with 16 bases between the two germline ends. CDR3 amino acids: CASSQDTGIANNQPQHF. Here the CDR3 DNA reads TGCGCCAGCAGCCAAGATACAGGGATTGCCAATAATCAGCCCCAGCATTTT.

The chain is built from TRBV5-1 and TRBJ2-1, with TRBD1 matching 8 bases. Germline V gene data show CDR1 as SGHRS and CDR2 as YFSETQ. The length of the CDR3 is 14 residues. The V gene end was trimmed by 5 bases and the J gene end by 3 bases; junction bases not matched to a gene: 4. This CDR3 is CASRVTGDYNEQFF. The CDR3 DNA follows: TGCGCCAGCAGGGTGACAGGGGACTACAATGAGCAGTTCTTC.

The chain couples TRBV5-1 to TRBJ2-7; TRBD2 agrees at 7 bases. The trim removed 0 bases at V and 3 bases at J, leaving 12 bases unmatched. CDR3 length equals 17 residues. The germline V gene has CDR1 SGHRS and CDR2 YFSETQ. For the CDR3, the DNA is TGCGCCAGCAGCTTGGCCGATGAGGGGACTACACACTACGAGCAGTACTTC. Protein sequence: CASSLADEGTTHYEQYF.

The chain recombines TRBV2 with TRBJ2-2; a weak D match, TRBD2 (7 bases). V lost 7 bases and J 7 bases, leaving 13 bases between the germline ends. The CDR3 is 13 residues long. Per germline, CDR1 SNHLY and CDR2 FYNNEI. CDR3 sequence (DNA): TGTGCCAGCATCAGGGGAGGGGACGGGGAGCTGTTTTTT. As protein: CASIRGGDGELFF.